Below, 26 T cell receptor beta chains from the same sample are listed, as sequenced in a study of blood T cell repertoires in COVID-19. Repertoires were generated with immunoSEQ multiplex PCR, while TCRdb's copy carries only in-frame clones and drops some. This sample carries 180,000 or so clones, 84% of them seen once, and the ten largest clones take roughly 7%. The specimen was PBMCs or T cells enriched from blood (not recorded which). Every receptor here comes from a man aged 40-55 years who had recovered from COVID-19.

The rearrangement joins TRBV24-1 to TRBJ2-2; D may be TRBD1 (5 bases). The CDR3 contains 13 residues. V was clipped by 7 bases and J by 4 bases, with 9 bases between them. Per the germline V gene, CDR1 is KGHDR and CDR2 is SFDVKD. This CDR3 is CATRGLSTGELFF. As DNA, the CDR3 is TGTGCCACCAGGGGGCTTAGCACCGGGGAGCTGTTTTTT.

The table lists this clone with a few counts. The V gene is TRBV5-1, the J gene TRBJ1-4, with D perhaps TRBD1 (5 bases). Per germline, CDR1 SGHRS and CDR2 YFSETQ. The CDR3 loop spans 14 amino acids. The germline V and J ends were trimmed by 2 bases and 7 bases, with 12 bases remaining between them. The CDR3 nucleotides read TGCGCCAGCAGCTTCCGGGGGAGAGGTGAAAAACTGTTTTTT. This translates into CASSFRGRGEKLFF.

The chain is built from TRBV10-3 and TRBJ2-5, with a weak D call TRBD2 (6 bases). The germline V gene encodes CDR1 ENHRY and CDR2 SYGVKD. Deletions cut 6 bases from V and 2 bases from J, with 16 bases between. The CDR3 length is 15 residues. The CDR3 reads CAISPRRGRQETQYF. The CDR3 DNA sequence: TGTGCCATCAGCCCCCGTCGGGGGAGGCAAGAGACCCAGTACTTC.

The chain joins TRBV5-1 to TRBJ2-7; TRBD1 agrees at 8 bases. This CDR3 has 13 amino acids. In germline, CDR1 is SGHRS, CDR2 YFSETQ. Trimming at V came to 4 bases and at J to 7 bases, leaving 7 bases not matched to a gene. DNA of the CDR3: TGCGCCAGCAGCCCCGGACAGGGTGGGGAGCAGTACTTC. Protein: CASSPGQGGEQYF.

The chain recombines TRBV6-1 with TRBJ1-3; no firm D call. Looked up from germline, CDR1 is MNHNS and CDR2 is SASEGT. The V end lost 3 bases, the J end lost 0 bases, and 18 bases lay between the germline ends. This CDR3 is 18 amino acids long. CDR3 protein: CASSDRIAVLLSGNTIYF. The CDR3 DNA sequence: TGTGCCAGCAGTGACAGGATCGCTGTCCTTCTCTCTGGAAACACCATATATTTT.

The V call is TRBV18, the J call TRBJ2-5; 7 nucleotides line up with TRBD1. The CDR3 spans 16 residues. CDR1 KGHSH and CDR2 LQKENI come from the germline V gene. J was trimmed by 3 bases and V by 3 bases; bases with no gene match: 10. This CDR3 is CASSPVEAGGKETQYF. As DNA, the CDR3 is TGTGCCAGCTCACCTGTGGAGGCAGGGGGAAAAGAGACCCAGTACTTC.

The CDR3 DNA reads TGCGCCAGCAGCTTGGGTACCCCGGGGGTGACCGCCGAGCAGTACTTC. It is translated as CASSLGTPGVTAEQYF. The V call is TRBV5-1, the J call TRBJ2-7; TRBD2 is a possible D gene (6 bases). Trimming cost V 0 bases and J 6 bases, with 19 bases left between them. The germline gives CDR1 SGHRS, CDR2 YFSETQ. CDR3 length: 16 residues. The whole variable domain, filled in from reference TRBV5-1 and TRBJ2-7, reads KAGVTQTPRYLIKTRGQQVTLSCSPISGHRSVSWYQQTPGQGLQFLFEYFSETQRNKGNFPGRFSGRQFSNSRSEMNVSTLELGDSALYLCASSLGTPGVTAEQYFGPGTRLTVT.

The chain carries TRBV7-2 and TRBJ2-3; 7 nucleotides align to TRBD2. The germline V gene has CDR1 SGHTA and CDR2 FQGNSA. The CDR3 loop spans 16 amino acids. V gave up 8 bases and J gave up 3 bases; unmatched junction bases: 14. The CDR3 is CASGTLKSGATDTQYF. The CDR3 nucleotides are TGTGCCAGCGGTACGTTGAAGAGCGGGGCTACAGATACGCAGTATTTT.

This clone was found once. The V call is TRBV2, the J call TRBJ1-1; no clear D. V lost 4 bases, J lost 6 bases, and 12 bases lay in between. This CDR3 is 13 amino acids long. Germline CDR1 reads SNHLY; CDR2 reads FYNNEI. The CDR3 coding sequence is TGTGCCAGCAGTGTTCACTTGCCCCCTGAAGCTTTCTTT. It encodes CASSVHLPPEAFF.

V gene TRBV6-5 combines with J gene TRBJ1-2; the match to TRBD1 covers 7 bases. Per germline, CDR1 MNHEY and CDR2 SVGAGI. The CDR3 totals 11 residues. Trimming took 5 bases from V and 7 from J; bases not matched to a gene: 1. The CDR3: CASSPGGGYTF. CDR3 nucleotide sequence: TGTGCCAGCAGTCCAGGGGGTGGCTACACCTTC.

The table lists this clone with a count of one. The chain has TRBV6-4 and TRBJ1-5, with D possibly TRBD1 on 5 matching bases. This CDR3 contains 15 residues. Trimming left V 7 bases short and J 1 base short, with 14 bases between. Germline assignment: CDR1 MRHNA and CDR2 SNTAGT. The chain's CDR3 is CASISGRQSNQPQHF. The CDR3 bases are TGTGCCAGCATTTCGGGCAGACAGAGCAATCAGCCCCAGCATTTT.

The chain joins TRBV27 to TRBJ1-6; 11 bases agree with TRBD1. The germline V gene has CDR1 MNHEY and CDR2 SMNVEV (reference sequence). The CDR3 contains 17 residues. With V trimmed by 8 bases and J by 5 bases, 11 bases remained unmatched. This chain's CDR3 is CASVGDRGIPHNSPLHF. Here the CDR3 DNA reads TGTGCCAGCGTTGGGGACAGGGGGATCCCCCATAATTCACCCCTCCACTTT.

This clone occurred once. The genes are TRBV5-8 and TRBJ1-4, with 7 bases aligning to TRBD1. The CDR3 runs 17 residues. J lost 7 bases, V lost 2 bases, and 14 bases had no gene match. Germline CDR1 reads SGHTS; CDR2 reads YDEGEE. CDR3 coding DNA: TGTGCCAGCAGCTTCTCCAGGATGGTGGGACAGATTGAAAAACTGTTTTTT. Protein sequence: CASSFSRMVGQIEKLFF.

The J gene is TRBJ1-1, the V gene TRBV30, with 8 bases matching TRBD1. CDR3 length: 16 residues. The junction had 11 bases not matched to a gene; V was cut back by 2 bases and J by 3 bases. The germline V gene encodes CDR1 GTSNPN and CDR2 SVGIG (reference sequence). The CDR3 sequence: CAWSNRFDRGDTEAFF. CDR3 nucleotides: TGTGCCTGGAGTAACAGATTCGACAGGGGCGACACTGAAGCTTTCTTT.

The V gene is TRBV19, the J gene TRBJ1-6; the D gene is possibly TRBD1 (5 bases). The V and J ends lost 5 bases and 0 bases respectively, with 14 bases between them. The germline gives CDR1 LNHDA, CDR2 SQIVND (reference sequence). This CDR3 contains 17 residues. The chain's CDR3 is CASSSRGASSYNSPLHF. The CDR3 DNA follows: TGTGCCAGTAGTTCGCGTGGGGCGAGCTCCTATAATTCACCCCTCCACTTT.

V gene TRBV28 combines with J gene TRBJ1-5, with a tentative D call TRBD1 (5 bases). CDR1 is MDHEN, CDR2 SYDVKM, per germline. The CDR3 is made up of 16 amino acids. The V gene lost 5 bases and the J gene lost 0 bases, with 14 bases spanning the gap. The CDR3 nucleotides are TGTGCCAGCAGTCCCTACAGGACCTATAGCAATCAGCCCCAGCATTTT. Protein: CASSPYRTYSNQPQHF.

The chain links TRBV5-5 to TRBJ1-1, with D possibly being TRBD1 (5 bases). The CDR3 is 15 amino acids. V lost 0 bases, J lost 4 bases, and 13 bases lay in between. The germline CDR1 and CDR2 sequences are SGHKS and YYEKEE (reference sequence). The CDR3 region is CASSLGGRVATEAFF. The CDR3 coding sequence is TGTGCCAGCAGCTTGGGGGGCAGGGTAGCCACTGAAGCTTTCTTT. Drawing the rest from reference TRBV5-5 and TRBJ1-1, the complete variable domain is DAGVTQSPTHLIKTRGQQVTLRCSPISGHKSVSWYQQVLGQGPQFIFQYYEKEERGRGNFPDRFSARQFPNYSSELNVNALLLGDSALYLCASSLGGRVATEAFFGQGTRLTVV.

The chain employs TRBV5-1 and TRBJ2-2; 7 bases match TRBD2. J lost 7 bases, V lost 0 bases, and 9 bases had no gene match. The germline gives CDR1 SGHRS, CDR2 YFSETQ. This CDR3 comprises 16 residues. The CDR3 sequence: CASSLVQASGYGELFF. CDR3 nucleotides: TGCGCCAGCAGCTTGGTTCAGGCTAGCGGATACGGGGAGCTGTTTTTT.

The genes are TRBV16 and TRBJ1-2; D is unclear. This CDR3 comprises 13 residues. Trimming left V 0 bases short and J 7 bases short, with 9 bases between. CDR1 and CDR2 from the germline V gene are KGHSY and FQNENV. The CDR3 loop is CASSQSEISGYTF. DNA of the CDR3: TGTGCCAGCAGCCAATCTGAGATATCTGGCTACACCTTC. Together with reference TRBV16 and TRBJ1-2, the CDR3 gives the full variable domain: GEEVAQTPKHLVRGEGQKAKLYCAPIKGHSYVFWYQQVLKNEFKFLISFQNENVFDETGMPKERFSAKCLPNSPCSLEIQATKLEDSAVYFCASSQSEISGYTFGSGTRLTVV.

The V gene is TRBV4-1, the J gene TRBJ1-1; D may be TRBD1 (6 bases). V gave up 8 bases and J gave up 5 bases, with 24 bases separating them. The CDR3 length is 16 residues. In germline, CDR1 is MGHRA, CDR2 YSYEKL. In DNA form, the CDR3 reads TGCGCCAGCCGACCACCGGGGGGGCTAGGTCGAACTGAAGCTTTCTTT. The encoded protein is CASRPPGGLGRTEAFF.

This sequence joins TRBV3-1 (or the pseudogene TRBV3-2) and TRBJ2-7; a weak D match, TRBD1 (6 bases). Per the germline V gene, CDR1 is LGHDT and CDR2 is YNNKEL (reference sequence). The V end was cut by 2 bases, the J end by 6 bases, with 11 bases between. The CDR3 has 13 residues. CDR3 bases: TGTGCCAGCAGCCAAATACAGGGTTCCGAGCAGTACTTC. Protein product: CASSQIQGSEQYF.

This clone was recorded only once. The CDR3 protein is CASSKQGWVTEAFF. CDR3 DNA: TGTGCCAGCAGCAAGCAGGGGTGGGTCACTGAAGCTTTCTTT. This sequence joins TRBV11-2 and TRBJ1-1; maybe TRBD1 (6 bases). Germline V gene data show CDR1 as SGHAT and CDR2 as FQNNGV. Trimming took 5 bases from V and 4 from J, leaving 14 bases between them. This CDR3 has 14 residues.

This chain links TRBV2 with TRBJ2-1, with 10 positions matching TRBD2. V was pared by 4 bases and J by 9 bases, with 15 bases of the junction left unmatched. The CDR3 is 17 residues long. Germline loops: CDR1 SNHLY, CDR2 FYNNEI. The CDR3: CASSGTPLAGAGGEQFF. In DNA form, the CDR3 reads TGTGCCAGCAGTGGGACCCCGCTAGCGGGGGCGGGGGGTGAGCAGTTCTTC. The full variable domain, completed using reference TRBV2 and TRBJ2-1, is EPEVTQTPSHQVTQMGQEVILRCVPISNHLYFYWYRQILGQKVEFLVSFYNNEISEKSEIFDDQFSVERPDGSNFTLKIRSTKLEDSAMYFCASSGTPLAGAGGEQFFGPGTRLTVL.

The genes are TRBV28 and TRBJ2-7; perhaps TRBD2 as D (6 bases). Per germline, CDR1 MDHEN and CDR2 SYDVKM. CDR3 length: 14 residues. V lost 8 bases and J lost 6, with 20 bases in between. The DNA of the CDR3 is TGTGCCAGCCAAAAGTTGGGGAGGACGGGCGAGCAGTACTTC. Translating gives CASQKLGRTGEQYF.

CDR3 coding DNA: TGTGCCAGCATAGGGCTAGCGGGGGCCGGGGAGCTGTTTTTT. Amino acid sequence: CASIGLAGAGELFF. The rearrangement joins TRBV2 to TRBJ2-2; TRBD2 agrees at 10 bases. V dropped 7 bases and J dropped 6; count of bases not matched to a gene: 5. Germline V lookup: CDR1 SNHLY, CDR2 FYNNEI. This CDR3 spans 14 amino acids.

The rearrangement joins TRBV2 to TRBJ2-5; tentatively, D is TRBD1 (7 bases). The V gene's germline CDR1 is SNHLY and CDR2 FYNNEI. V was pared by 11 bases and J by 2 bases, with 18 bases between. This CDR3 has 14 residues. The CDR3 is CAGNAQGGQETQYF. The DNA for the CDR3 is TGTGCCGGGAACGCTCAGGGGGGTCAAGAGACCCAGTACTTC.